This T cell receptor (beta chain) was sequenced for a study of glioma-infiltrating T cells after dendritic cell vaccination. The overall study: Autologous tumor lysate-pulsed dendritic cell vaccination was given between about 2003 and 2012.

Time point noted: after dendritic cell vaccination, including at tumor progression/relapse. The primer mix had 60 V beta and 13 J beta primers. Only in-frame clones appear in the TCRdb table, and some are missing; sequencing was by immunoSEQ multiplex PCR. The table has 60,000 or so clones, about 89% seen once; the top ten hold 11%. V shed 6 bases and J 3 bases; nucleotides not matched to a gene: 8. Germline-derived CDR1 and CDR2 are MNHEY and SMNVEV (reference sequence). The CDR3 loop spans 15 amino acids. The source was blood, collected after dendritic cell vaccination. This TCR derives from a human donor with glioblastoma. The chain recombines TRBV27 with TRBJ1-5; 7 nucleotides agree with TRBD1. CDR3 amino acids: CASSRTGQSNQPQHF. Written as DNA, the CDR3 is TGTGCCAGCAGCCGGACGGGACAGTCCAATCAGCCCCAGCATTTT.